Listed below are T cell receptor beta chains from one sample, sequenced in a study of blood T cell repertoires in COVID-19. TCRdb's table, derived via immunoSEQ multiplex PCR, lists solely in-frame clones and lacks some. The data hold a few hundred thousand clones, with approximately 89% observed a single time. The sequenced sample consisted of peripheral blood. The receptors stem from a woman between 45 and 60 years old who had recovered from COVID-19. Both conserved end residues are part of each CDR3. D genes are given only for firm matches. Where a row states a size, it is once, few, many or the class of an expanded clone; other rows omit it.

TRBJ2-7	.	14	.	TRBV5-1	TGCGCCAGCAGCTTGGACACAGGACCTTACGAGCAGTACTTC	CASSLDTGPYEQYF
TRBJ2-3	.	14	once	TRBV6-2/TRBV6-3	TGTGCCAGCAGTTACCTACTAGCTGCAGATACGCAGTATTTT	CASSYLLAADTQYF
TRBJ2-7	.	13	.	TRBV25-1	TGTGCCAGCAGTGAATGGGCGACCAACGAGCAGTACTTC	CASSEWATNEQYF
TRBJ1-5	.	15	.	TRBV2	TGTGCCAGCAGTGAAGCGCCGGGGGGGATCCAGCCCCAGCATTTT	CASSEAPGGIQPQHF
TRBJ2-3	TRBD1	11	.	TRBV19	TGTGCCAGTAGCCGGGACAGGGGGACGTATTTT	CASSRDRGTYF
TRBJ2-1	.	13	.	TRBV12-5	TGTGCTAGTGGTTTGTACTCAGGGGATGAGCAGTTCTTC	CASGLYSGDEQFF
TRBJ1-3	TRBD1	14	.	TRBV30	TGTGCCTGGAGTAGGGACAGCTCTGGAAACACCATATATTTT	CAWSRDSSGNTIYF
TRBJ2-1	TRBD2	13	.	TRBV5-6	TGTGCCAGCAGCCGAGGGACTAGCAATGAGCAGTTCTTC	CASSRGTSNEQFF
TRBJ2-5	.	13	.	TRBV19	TGTGCCAGTAGTACGCGGGGCGCCGAGACCCAGTACTTC	CASSTRGAETQYF
TRBJ2-5	.	11	.	TRBV7-2	TGTGCCAGCAGAGCAATAGAGACCCAGTACTTC	CASRAIETQYF
TRBJ2-2	.	16	.	TRBV7-9	TGTGCCAGCAGCCCCGTCCTGAGCGTGGGCACCGGGGAGCTGTTTTTT	CASSPVLSVGTGELFF
TRBJ2-7	TRBD2	14	.	TRBV11-1	TGTGCCAGCAGCTTAGTGGGGGGGGCCTACGAGCAGTACTTC	CASSLVGGAYEQYF
TRBJ1-1	TRBD1	14	.	TRBV6-5	TGTGCCAGCAGTCGAGGGGGCTCGAACACTGAAGCTTTCTTT	CASSRGGSNTEAFF
TRBJ1-5	TRBD1	16	.	TRBV19	TGTGCCAGTAGTAGGACAGGGGACCTCAGCAATCAGCCCCAGCATTTT	CASSRTGDLSNQPQHF
TRBJ2-1	TRBD2	14	.	TRBV20-1	TGCAGTGCTAGTGTTGGGGGAGGGTACAATGAGCAGTTCTTC	CSASVGGGYNEQFF
TRBJ1-4	TRBD1	15	.	TRBV4-1	TGCGCCAGCAGCCACATTGGTGAGACAGGGCGAAAACTGTTTTTT	CASSHIGETGRKLFF
TRBJ1-2	TRBD1	15	.	TRBV19	TGTGCCAGTAGTGCCGACAGGGGGCGCAGCTATGGCTACACCTTC	CASSADRGRSYGYTF
TRBJ2-1	TRBD1	15	.	TRBV28	TGTGCCAGCAGTTTATCGGGACAGACCTACAATGAGCAGTTCTTC	CASSLSGQTYNEQFF
TRBJ2-5	TRBD1	15	.	TRBV18	TGTGCCAGCTCTGTTGGGACAGGGGGCGAAGAGACCCAGTACTTC	CASSVGTGGEETQYF
TRBJ1-2	.	11	.	TRBV29-1	TGCAGCGTTGTCGGGGTGGGTGGCTACACCTTC	CSVVGVGGYTF
TRBJ2-2	.	14	.	TRBV24-1	TGTGCCACCCAGGGGCAGCTACTTACCGGGGAGCTGTTTTTT	CATQGQLLTGELFF
TRBJ2-5	TRBD2	16	.	TRBV5-4	TGTGCCAGCAGCGGGAGGGTAGCGGGGGACCAAGAGACCCAGTACTTC	CASSGRVAGDQETQYF
TRBJ2-7	TRBD1	13	.	TRBV19	TGTGCCAGTGCGGGACAGGACCACTACGAGCAGTACTTC	CASAGQDHYEQYF
TRBJ2-2	.	13	.	TRBV6-5	TGTGCCAGCACCCCGATGAGGACCGGGGAGCTGTTTTTT	CASTPMRTGELFF
TRBJ1-2	.	14	.	TRBV28	TGTGCCAGCAGTGGCCCGAACCTTAACTATGGCTACACCTTC	CASSGPNLNYGYTF
TRBJ2-7	TRBD1	15	.	TRBV15	TGTGCCACCAGCAGAGGCCTGACAGGGACCACGAGCCAGTACTTC	CATSRGLTGTTSQYF
TRBJ1-6	.	15	few	TRBV5-1	TGCGCCAGCAGCTTGGAAGGGGCAGTTAATTCACCCCTCCACTTT	CASSLEGAVNSPLHF
TRBJ1-1	.	14	.	TRBV18	TGTGCCAGCTCACCACGACACCCGAACACTGAAGCTTTCTTT	CASSPRHPNTEAFF
TRBJ2-3	.	14	.	TRBV4-1	TGCGCCAGCAGCCAAGGGAGGGACGCAGATACGCAGTATTTT	CASSQGRDADTQYF
TRBJ2-7	.	14	.	TRBV28	TGTGCCAGCAGTTTTGTGCGGAACTCCTACGAGCAGTACTTC	CASSFVRNSYEQYF
TRBJ2-7	.	15	.	TRBV7-2	TGTGCCAGCAGCTTATCAGCATTGGGCCCCCTCGAGCAGTACTTC	CASSLSALGPLEQYF
TRBJ2-5	.	14	.	TRBV5-1	TGCGCCAGCAGCTTGGGTGGCAGCCAAGAGACCCAGTACTTC	CASSLGGSQETQYF
TRBJ2-5	TRBD2	15	.	TRBV7-2	TGTGCCAGCAGTCCTCGGGGGGGCCCATGGGAGACCCAGTACTTC	CASSPRGGPWETQYF
TRBJ2-2	TRBD1	13	few	TRBV9	TGTGCCAGCAGCGCGGGGACAGTCGGGGAGCTGTTTTTT	CASSAGTVGELFF
TRBJ1-2	.	12	.	TRBV30	TGTGCCTGGAGTTTAGACACCTATGGCTACACCTTC	CAWSLDTYGYTF
TRBJ1-5	TRBD1	18	.	TRBV4-2	TGTGCCAGCAGCCAGAATACAGGGGGCGCGGGAGGCAATCAGCCCCAGCATTTT	CASSQNTGGAGGNQPQHF
TRBJ1-2	.	13	.	TRBV5-4	TGTGCCAGCAGCCGGGACACGACTTATGGCTACACCTTC	CASSRDTTYGYTF
TRBJ1-2	TRBD1	14	.	TRBV5-1	TGCGCCAGCAGCTTGGAGGGACAGGGTAGAGGCTACACCTTC	CASSLEGQGRGYTF
TRBJ1-2	.	12	once	TRBV3-1/TRBV3-2	TGTGCCAGCAGCCATGGGACTTTAGGCTACACCTTC	CASSHGTLGYTF
TRBJ1-2	.	12	.	TRBV19	TGTGCCAGTAGTATAGGACAGTATGGCTACACCTTC	CASSIGQYGYTF
TRBJ2-7	.	15	.	TRBV9	TGTGCCAGCAGCGTTTCCCCCGATGGAGCCTACGAGCAGTACTTC	CASSVSPDGAYEQYF
TRBJ2-7	.	14	.	TRBV7-2	TGTGCCAGCGTCAGAGAGCCCGGGGACTACGAGCAGTACTTC	CASVREPGDYEQYF
TRBJ1-6	.	13	.	TRBV7-9	TGTGCCAGCAGCTTAGACGGAGTTTCACCCCTCCACTTT	CASSLDGVSPLHF
TRBJ2-5	.	15	.	TRBV11-3	TGTGCCAGCAGCCCCTCCCCAGGGGTGGCAGAGACCCAGTACTTC	CASSPSPGVAETQYF
TRBJ2-3	.	15	.	TRBV6-2/TRBV6-3	TGTGCCAGCAGTTACTCATACTTACAGGGAGATACGCAGTATTTT	CASSYSYLQGDTQYF
TRBJ2-3	.	14	.	TRBV28	TGTGCCAGCAGTTTGGGGGGAAGCACAGATACGCAGTATTTT	CASSLGGSTDTQYF
TRBJ2-3	.	13	few	TRBV7-7	TGTGCTAGCAGCTTAGATGCGGGAGATACGCAGTATTTT	CASSLDAGDTQYF
TRBJ1-2	.	13	.	TRBV28	TGTGCCAGCAGTTTTAGAGATCTCTATGGCTACACCTTC	CASSFRDLYGYTF
TRBJ2-3	.	13	many	TRBV6-5	TGTGCCAGCAGTTACCAGAAAACAGATACGCAGTATTTT	CASSYQKTDTQYF
TRBJ2-1	.	15	.	TRBV6-2/TRBV6-3	TGTGCCAGCAGTTACTCGACCAGGTCGGTCAATGAGCAGTTCTTC	CASSYSTRSVNEQFF
TRBJ1-1	.	13	.	TRBV2	TGTGCCAGCAGTGAAGGGCAGGATAGGTCAGCTTTCTTT	CASSEGQDRSAFF
TRBJ2-3	TRBD2	16	.	TRBV6-2/TRBV6-3	TGTGCCAGCAGTTACTCCAGCGGGGGTTCCACAGATACGCAGTATTTT	CASSYSSGGSTDTQYF
TRBJ1-5	.	18	.	TRBV21-1	TGTGCCAGCAGCGCAAGGGGGGGGTATAAGGAGAGCAATCAGCCCCAGCATTTT	CASSARGGYKESNQPQHF
TRBJ2-5	.	15	.	TRBV11-3	TGTGCCAGCAGCTTAAGACACCATGACGGAGAGACCCAGTACTTC	CASSLRHHDGETQYF
TRBJ1-1	TRBD1	15	.	TRBV15	TGTGCCACCAGCAGAGATGTCGAGGGGGCAACTGAAGCTTTCTTT	CATSRDVEGATEAFF
TRBJ1-6	TRBD1	13	.	TRBV19	TGTGCCAGTAGTCCAACAGGGGTTTCACCCCTCCACTTT	CASSPTGVSPLHF
TRBJ2-7	TRBD2	14	.	TRBV7-2	TGTGCCAGCAGCTTAGACCGGAGGGAGGGCGAGCAGTACTTC	CASSLDRREGEQYF
TRBJ2-1	TRBD2	19	once	TRBV6-2/TRBV6-3	TGTGCCAGCAGTTACTCGAGGGATTTAGCGGGAGGGTCGTACAATGAGCAGTTCTTC	CASSYSRDLAGGSYNEQFF
TRBJ2-7	TRBD1	15	.	TRBV5-5	TGTGCCAGCAGCCCACCTAGAGGGGGCTCCGACGAGCAGTACTTC	CASSPPRGGSDEQYF
TRBJ2-7	TRBD1	15	once	TRBV27	TGTGCCAGCAGTCCCGGACAGGGGAAGTCCTACGAGCAGTACTTC	CASSPGQGKSYEQYF